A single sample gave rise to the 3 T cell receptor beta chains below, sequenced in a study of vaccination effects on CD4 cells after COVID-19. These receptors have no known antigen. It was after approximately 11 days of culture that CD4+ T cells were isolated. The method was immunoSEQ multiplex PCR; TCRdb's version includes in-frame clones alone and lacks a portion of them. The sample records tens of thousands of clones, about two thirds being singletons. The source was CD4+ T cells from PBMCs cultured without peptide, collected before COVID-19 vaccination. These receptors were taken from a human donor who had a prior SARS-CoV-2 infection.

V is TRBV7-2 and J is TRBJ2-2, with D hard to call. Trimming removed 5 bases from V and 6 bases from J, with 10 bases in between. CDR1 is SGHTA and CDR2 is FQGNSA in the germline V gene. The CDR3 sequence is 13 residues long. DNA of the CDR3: TGTGCCAGCAGCCGGCGACGCGCCGGGGAGCTGTTTTTT. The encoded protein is CASSRRRAGELFF.

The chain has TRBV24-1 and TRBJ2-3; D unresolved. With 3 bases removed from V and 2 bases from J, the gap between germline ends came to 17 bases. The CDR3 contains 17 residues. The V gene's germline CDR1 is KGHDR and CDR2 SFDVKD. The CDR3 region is CATSDPLRPDFTDTQYF. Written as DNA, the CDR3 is TGTGCCACCAGTGATCCTCTCAGGCCCGATTTCACAGATACGCAGTATTTT.

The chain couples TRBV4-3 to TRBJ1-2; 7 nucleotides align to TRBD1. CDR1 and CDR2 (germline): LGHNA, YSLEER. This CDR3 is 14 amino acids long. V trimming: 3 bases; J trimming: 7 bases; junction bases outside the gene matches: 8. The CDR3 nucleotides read TGCGCCAGCAGCCAGGATTCCGACAGGGCTGGCTACACCTTC. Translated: CASSQDSDRAGYTF.